This TCR beta chain originates from a study of blood T cell repertoires in COVID-19. About the research overall: COVID-19 samples, acute and convalescent, were from the United States, Italy and Spain.

This CDR3 comprises 9 residues. The V gene lost 7 bases and the J gene lost 5 bases, with 6 bases spanning the gap. CDR1 SQVTM and CDR2 ANQGSEA come from the germline V gene. Sequencing used immunoSEQ multiplex PCR; TCRdb keeps in-frame clones, though not all of them. The sample has some 130,000 clones, 60% to 75% seen once. This clone was recorded only once. The chain has TRBV29-1 and TRBJ2-7; D gene uncertain. Material: peripheral blood. The receptor's source is a woman in her 70s with acute or convalescent COVID-19. CDR3 DNA: TGCAGCGCCTCGGACGAGCAGTACTTC. It encodes CSASDEQYF.